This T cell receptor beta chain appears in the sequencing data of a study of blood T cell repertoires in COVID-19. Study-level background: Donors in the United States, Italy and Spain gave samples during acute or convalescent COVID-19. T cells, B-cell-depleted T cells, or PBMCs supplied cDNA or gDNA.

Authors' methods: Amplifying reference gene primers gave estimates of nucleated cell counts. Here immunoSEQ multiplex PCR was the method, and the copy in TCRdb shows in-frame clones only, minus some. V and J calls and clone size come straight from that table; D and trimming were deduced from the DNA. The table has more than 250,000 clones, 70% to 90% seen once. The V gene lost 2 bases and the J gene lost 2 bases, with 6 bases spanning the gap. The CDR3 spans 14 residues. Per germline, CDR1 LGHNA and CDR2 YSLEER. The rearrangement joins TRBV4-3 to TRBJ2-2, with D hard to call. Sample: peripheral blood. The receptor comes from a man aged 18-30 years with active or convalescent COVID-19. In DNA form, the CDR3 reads TGCGCCAGCAGCCAATGGGCCAACACCGGGGAGCTGTTTTTT. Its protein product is CASSQWANTGELFF.